The present T cell receptor beta chain was sequenced within a study of cytomegalovirus exposure and HLA in healthy donors. The study, taken as a whole, reports: As confirmed in vitro, a few CMV-associated chains were specific for CMV antigens. Listed as cytomegalovirus-associated were 150 to 200 TCR beta chains. A reported reduction in N-insertions relative to the approximately 690-donor mean was seen in an Asian-associated ancestry cluster in a later analysis.

J was trimmed by 9 bases and V by 0 bases; bases with no gene match: 10. This CDR3 is built from 16 residues. Germline V gene sequence: CDR1 SGHRS, CDR2 YFSETQ. On this clone: Its antigen is unknown.

In the PCR, 60 Vbeta and 13 Jbeta primers were used. In the authors' methods: Later reanalysis found approximately 80 million unique TCR beta chains, about 10 million of them shared. Some clones are missing from TCRdb's copy, which holds only in-frame ones; the method was immunoSEQ multiplex PCR. The V and J calls and clone size come from that table; D and trimming were worked out from the DNA. The sample contains fewer than 200,000 clones, approximately 82% of which appear only once. The TCR comes from a male donor in good health and CMV-seronegative. Source material: PBMCs. The rearrangement links TRBV5-1 to TRBJ2-1; 9 bases align to TRBD1. The CDR3: CASSLEGQGHLFEQFF. CDR3 in DNA: TGCGCCAGCAGCTTGGAAGGACAGGGGCATCTTTTTGAGCAGTTCTTC.